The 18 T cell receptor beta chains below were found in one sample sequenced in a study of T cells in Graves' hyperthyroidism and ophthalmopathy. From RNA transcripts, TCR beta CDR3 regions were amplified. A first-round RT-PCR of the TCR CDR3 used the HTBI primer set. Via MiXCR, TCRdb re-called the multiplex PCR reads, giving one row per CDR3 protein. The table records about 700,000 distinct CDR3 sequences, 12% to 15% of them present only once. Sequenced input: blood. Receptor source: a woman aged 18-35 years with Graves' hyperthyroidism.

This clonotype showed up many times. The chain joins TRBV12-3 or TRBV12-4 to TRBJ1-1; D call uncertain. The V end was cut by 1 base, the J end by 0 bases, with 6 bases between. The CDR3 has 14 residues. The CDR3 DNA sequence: TGTGCCAGCAGTTTAGGCAGCTTGAACACTGAAGCTTTCTTT. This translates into CASSLGSLNTEAFF.

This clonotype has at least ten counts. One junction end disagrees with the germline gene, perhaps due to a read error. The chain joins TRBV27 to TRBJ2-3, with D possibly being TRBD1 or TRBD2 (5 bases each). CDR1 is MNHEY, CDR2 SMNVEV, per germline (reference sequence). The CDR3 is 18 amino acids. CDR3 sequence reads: CASSLSLDSYSSTDTRYF. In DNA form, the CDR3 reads TGTGCCAGCAGTTTATCGCTAGACAGCTACTCTAGCACAGATACGCGGTATTTT.

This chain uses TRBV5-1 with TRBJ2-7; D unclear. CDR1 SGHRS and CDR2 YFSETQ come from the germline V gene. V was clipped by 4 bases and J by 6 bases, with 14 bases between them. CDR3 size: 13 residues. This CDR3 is CASSALPSPEQYF. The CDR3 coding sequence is TGCGCCAGCAGCGCATTACCCTCACCCGAGCAGTACTTC.

CDR3 coding DNA: TGTGCCAGCAGCCGGGGACTCCCAAGGGGCAATGAGCAGTTCTTC. It translates to CASSRGLPRGNEQFF. This chain links TRBV14 with TRBJ2-1; a possible D gene is TRBD2 (6 bases). Germline V gene data show CDR1 as SGHDN and CDR2 as FVKESK. The CDR3 is 15 amino acids. V was pared by 4 bases and J by 6 bases, with 16 bases between. Looking up the rest from reference TRBV14 and TRBJ2-1 gives the full variable domain: EAGVTQFPSHSVIEKGQTVTLRCDPISGHDNLYWYRRVMGKEIKFLLHFVKESKQDESGMPNNRFLAERTGGTYSTLKVQPAELEDSGVYFCASSRGLPRGNEQFFGPGTRLTVL.

The CDR3 reads CASMEALAKNIQYF. CDR3 DNA sequence: TGTGCCAGCATGGAGGCACTAGCCAAAAACATTCAGTACTTC. The chain recombines TRBV6-2 or TRBV6-3 with TRBJ2-4, with D tentatively TRBD2 (5 bases). The CDR3 has 14 residues. The V end lost 7 bases, the J end lost 0 bases, and 10 bases lay between the germline ends. CDR1 MNHEY and CDR2 SVGEGT come from the germline V gene.

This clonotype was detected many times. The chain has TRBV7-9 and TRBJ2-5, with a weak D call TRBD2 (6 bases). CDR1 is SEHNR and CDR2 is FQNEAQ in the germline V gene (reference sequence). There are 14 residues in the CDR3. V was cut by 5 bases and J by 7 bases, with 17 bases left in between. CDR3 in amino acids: CASSPRLGVWTQYF. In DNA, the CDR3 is TGTGCCAGCAGCCCCCGACTAGGCGTGTGGACCCAGTACTTC. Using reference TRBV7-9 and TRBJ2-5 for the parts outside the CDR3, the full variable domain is DTGVSQNPRHKITKRGQNVTFRCDPISEHNRLYWYRQTLGQGPEFLTYFQNEAQLEKSRLLSDRFSAERPKGSFSTLEIQRTEQGDSAMYLCASSPRLGVWTQYFGPGTRLLVL.

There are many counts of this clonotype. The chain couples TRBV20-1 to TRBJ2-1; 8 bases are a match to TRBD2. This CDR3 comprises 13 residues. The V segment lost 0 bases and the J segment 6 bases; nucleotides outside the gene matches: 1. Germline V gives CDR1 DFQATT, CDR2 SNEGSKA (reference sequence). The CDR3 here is CSARDRGGNEQFF. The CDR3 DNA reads TGCAGTGCTAGAGATCGGGGGGGCAATGAGCAGTTCTTC.

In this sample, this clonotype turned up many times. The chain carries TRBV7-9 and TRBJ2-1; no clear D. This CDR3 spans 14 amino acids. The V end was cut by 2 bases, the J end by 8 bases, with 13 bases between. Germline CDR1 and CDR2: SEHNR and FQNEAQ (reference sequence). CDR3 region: CASSLWAEGDEQFF. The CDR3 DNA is TGTGCCAGCAGCTTATGGGCGGAAGGTGATGAGCAGTTCTTC.

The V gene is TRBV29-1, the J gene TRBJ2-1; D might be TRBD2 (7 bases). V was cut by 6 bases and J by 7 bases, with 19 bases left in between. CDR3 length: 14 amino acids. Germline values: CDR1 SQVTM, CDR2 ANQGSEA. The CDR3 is CSVEQGGGRNEQFF. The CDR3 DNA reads TGCAGCGTAGAACAGGGAGGGGGGAGGAATGAGCAGTTCTTC.

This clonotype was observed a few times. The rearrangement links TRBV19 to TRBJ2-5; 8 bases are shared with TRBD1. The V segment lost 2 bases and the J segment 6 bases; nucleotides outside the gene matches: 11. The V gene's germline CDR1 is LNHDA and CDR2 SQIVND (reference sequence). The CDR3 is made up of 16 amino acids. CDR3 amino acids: CASSIPGGGGRKTQYF. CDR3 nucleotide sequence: TGTGCCAGTAGTATACCAGGGGGCGGAGGTAGGAAGACCCAGTACTTC.

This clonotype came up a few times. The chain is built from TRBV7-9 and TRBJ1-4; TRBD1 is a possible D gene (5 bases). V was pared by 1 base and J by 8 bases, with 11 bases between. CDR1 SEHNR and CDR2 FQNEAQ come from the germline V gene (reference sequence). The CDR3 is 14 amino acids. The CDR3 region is CASSLGQMEEKLFF. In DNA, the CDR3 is TGTGCCAGCAGCTTAGGACAGATGGAGGAAAAACTGTTTTTT.

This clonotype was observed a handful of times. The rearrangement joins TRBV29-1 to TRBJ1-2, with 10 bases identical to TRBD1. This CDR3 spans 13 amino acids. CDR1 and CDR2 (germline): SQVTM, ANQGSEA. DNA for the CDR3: TGCACCGACAGGGGGCGCCGTGAAAAAAGCTACACCTTC. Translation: CTDRGRREKSYTF.

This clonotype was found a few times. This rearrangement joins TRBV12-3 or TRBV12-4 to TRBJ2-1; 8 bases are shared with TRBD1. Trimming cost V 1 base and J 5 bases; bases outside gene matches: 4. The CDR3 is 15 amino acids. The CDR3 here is CASSLEDRDNNEQFF. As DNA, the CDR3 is TGTGCCAGCAGTTTAGAGGACAGGGACAACAATGAGCAGTTCTTC.

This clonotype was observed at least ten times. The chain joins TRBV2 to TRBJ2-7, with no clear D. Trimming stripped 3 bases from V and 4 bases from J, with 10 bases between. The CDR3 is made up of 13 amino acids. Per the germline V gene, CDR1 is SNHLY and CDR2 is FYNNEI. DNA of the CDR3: TGTGCCAGCAGTGACCAGGCGCCTTACGAGCAGTACTTC. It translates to CASSDQAPYEQYF. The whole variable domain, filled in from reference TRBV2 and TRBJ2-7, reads EPEVTQTPSHQVTQMGQEVILRCVPISNHLYFYWYRQILGQKVEFLVSFYNNEISEKSEIFDDQFSVERPDGSNFTLKIRSTKLEDSAMYFCASSDQAPYEQYFGPGTRLTVT.

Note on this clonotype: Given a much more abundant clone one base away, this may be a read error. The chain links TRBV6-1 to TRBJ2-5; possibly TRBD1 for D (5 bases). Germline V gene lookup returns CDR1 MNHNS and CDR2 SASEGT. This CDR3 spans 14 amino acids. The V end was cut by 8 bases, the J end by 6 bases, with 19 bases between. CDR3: CASATIGAVKTQYF. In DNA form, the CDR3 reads TGTGCCAGCGCCACAATTGGGGCGGTAAAGACCCAGTACTTC.

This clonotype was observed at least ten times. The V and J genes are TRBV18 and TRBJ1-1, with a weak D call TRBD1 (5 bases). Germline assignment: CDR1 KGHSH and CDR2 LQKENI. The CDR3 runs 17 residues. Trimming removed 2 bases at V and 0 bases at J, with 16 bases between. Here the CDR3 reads CASSPSDTLTMNTEAFF. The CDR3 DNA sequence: TGTGCCAGCTCACCATCGGACACCCTAACAATGAACACTGAAGCTTTCTTT.

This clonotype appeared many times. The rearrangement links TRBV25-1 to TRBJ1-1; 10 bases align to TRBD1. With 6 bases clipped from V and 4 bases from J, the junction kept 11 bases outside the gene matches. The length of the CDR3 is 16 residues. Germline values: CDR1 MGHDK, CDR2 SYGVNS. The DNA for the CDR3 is TGTGCCAGCAGCCCGGGACAGGGGACGGGTGGCACTGAAGCTTTCTTT. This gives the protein CASSPGQGTGGTEAFF.

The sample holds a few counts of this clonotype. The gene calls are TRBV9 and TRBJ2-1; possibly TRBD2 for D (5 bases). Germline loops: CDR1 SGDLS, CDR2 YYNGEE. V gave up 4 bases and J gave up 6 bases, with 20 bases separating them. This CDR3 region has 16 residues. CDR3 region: CASSTKGGQLSNEQFF. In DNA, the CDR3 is TGTGCCAGCAGCACAAAAGGAGGTCAGTTGAGCAATGAGCAGTTCTTC.